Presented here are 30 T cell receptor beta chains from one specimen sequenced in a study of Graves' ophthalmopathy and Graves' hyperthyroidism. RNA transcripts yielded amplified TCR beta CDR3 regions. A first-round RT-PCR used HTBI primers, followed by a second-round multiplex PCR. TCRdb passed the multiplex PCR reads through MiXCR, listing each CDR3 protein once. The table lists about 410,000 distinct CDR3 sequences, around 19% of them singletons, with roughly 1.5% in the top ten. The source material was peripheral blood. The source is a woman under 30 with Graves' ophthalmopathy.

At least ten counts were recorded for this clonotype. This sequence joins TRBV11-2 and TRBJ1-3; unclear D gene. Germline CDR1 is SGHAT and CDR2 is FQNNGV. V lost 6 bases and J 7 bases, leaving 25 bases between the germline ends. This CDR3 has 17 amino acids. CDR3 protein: CASRGLSRGDSGNTIYF. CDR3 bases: TGTGCCAGCAGGGGTCTCTCCCGCGGGGATTCGGGGAACACCATATATTTT.

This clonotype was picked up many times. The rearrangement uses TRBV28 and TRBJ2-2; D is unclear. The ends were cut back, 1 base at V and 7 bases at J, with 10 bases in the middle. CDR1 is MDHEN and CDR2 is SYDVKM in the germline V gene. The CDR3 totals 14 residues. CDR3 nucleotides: TGTGCCAGCAGTTTATACGACTCGGGCGGGGAGCTGTTTTTT. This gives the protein CASSLYDSGGELFF.

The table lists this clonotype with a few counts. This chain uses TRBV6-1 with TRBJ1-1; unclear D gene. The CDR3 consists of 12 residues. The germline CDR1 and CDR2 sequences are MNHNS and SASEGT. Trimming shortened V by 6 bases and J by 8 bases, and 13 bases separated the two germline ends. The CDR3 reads CASRELLGEAFF. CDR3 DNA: TGTGCCAGCAGGGAGCTTCTGGGAGAAGCTTTCTTT.

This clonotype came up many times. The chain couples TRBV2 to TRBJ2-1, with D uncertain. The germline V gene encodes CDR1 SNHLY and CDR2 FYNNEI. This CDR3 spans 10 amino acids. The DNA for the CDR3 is TGTGCGGACGGCCCCAATGAGCAGTTCTTC. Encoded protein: CADGPNEQFF.

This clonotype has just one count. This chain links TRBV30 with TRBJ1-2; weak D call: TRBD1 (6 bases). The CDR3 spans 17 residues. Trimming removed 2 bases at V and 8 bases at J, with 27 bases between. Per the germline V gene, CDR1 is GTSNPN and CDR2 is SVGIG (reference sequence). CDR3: CAWSRPLRGGPEKGYTF. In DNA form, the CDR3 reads TGTGCCTGGAGTAGACCCCTTAGGGGGGGCCCGGAAAAAGGCTACACCTTC.

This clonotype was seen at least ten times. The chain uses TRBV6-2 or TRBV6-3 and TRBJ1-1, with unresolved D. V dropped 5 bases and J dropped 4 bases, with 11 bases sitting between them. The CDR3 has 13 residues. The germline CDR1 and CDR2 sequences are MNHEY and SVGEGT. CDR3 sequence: CASSPTLGTEAFF. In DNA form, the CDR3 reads TGTGCCAGCAGTCCTACTCTGGGCACTGAAGCTTTCTTT.

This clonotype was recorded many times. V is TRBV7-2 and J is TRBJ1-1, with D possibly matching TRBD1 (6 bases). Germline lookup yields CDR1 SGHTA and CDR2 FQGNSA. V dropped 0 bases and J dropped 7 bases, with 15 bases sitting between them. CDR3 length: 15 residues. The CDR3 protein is CASSLAIQGWSEAFF. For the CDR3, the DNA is TGTGCCAGCAGCTTAGCCATACAGGGATGGAGTGAAGCTTTCTTT.

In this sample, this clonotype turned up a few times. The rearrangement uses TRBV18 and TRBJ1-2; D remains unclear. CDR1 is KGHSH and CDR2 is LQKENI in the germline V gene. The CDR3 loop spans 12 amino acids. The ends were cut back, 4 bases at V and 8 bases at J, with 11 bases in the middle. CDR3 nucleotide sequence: TGTGCCAGCTCACACGGCGGGAAAGGCTACACCTTC. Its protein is CASSHGGKGYTF.

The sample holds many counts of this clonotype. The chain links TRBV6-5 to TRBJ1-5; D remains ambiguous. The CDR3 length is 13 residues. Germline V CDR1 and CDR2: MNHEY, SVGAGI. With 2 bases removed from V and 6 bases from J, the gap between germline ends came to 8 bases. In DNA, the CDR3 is TGTGCCAGCAGTTACCCGGGAGTTCAGCCCCAGCATTTT. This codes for CASSYPGVQPQHF.

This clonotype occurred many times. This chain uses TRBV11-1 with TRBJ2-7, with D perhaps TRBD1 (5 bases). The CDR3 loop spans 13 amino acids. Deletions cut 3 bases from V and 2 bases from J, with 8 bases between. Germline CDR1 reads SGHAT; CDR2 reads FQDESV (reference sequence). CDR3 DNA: TGTGCCAGCAGCTTGGGGCATACCTACGAGCAGTACTTC. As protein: CASSLGHTYEQYF.

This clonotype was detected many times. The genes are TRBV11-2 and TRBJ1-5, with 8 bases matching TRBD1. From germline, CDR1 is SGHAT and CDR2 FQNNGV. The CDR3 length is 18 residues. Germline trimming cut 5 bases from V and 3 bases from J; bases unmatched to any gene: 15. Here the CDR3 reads CASSLYGTGSYSNQPQHF. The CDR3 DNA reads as TGTGCCAGCAGCCTATATGGGACAGGATCTTACTCCAATCAGCCCCAGCATTTT.

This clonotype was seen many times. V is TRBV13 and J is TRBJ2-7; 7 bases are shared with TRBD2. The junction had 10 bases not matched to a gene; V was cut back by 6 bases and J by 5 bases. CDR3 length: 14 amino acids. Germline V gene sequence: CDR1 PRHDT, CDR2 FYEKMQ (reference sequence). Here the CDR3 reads CASSFRGGSNEQYF. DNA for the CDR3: TGTGCCAGCAGTTTTAGAGGCGGGAGCAACGAGCAGTACTTC.

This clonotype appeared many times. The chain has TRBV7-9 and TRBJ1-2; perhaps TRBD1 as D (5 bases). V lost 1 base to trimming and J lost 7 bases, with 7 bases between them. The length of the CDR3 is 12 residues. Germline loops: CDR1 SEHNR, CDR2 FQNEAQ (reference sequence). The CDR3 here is CASSLEGSGYTF. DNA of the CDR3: TGTGCCAGCAGCTTAGAGGGGAGTGGCTACACCTTC.

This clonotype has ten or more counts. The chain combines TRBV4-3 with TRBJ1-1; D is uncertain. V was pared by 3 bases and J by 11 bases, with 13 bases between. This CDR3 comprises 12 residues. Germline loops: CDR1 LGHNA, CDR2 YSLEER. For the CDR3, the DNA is TGCGCCAGCAGCCAGGATTTAGGTGGCGCTTTCTTT. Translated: CASSQDLGGAFF.

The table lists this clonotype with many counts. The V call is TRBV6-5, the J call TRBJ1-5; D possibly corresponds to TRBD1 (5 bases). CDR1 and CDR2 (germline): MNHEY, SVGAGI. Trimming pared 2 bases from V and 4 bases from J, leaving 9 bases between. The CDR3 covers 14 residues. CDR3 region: CASSYVGENQPQHF. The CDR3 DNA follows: TGTGCCAGCAGTTACGTAGGGGAAAATCAGCCCCAGCATTTT.

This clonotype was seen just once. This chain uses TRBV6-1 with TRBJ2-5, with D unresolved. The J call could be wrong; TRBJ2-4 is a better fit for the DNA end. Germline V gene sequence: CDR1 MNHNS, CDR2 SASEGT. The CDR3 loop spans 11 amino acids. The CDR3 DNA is TGTGCCAGCAGTGATGGGGACATTCAGTACTTC. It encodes CASSDGDIQYF.

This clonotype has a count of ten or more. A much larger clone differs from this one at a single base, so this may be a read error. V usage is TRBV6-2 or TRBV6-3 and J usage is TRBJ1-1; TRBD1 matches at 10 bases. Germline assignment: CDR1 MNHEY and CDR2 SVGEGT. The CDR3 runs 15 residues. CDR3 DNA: TGTGCCGGCAGTTACTCCCGGACAGGGGGCACTGAAGCTTTCTTT. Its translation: CAGSYSRTGGTEAFF.

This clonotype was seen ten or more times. CDR3 protein: CASSESSFEGAPYEQYF. The CDR3 DNA reads TGCGCCAGCAGTGAGTCAAGTTTTGAGGGGGCCCCCTACGAGCAGTACTTC. The rearrangement joins TRBV10-1 to TRBJ2-7, with 7 positions matching TRBD1. Germline V gives CDR1 WNHNN, CDR2 SYGVQD (reference sequence). V lost 0 bases to trimming and J lost 2 bases; unmatched junction nucleotides: 10. The CDR3 runs to 17 residues.

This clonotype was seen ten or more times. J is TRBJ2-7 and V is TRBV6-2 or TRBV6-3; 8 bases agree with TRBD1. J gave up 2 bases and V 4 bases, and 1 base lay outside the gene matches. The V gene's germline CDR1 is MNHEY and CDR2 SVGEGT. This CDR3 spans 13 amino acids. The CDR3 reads CASSWGQAYEQYF. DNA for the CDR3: TGTGCCAGCAGTTGGGGACAGGCCTACGAGCAGTACTTC.

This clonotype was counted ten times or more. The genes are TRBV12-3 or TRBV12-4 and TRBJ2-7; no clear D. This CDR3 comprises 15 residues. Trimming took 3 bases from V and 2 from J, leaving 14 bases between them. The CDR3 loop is CASSFRFGQAYEQYF. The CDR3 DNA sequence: TGTGCCAGCAGTTTTAGGTTTGGGCAAGCCTACGAGCAGTACTTC.

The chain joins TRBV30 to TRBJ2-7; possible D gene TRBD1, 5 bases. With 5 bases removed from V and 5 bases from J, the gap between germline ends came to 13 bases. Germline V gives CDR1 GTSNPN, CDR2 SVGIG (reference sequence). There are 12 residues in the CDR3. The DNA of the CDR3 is TGTGCCTGGCAGGGAAGCCAGGACGAGCAGTACTTC. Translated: CAWQGSQDEQYF.

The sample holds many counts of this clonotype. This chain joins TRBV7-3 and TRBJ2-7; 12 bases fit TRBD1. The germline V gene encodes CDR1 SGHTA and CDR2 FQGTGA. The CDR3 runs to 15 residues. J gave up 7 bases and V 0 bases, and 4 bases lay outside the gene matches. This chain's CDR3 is CASSLTGQGAGEQYF. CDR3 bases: TGTGCCAGCAGCTTAACGGGACAGGGGGCGGGTGAGCAGTACTTC.

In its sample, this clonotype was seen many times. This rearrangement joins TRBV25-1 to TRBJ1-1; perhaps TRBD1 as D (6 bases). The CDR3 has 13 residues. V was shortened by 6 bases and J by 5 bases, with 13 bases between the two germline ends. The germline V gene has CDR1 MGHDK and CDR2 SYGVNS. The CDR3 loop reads CASRRGSLTEAFF. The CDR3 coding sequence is TGTGCCAGCAGAAGGGGGTCTTTAACTGAAGCTTTCTTT.

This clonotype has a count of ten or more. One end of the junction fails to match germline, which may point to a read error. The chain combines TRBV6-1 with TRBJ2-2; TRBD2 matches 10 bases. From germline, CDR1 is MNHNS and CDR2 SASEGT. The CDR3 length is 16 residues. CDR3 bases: TGTGCCTGCAGTCCTAGCGGGAGACGTGGGTCCGGGGAGCTGTTTTTT. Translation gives CACSPSGRRGSGELFF.

Here the CDR3 reads CASRLAPGDHEQYF. The CDR3 DNA sequence: TGTGCCAGTAGGCTTGCCCCAGGGGACCACGAGCAGTACTTC. This sequence joins TRBV7-2 and TRBJ2-7, with D possibly TRBD1 on 6 matching bases. The V end was cut by 9 bases, the J end by 5 bases, with 20 bases between. This CDR3 region has 14 residues. The germline CDR1 and CDR2 sequences are SGHTA and FQGNSA. The whole variable domain, remainder taken from reference TRBV7-2 and TRBJ2-7, is GAGVSQSPSNKVTEKGKDVELRCDPISGHTALYWYRQSLGQGLEFLIYFQGNSAPDKSGLPSDRFSAERTGGSVSTLTIQRTQQEDSAVYLCASRLAPGDHEQYFGPGTRLTVT.

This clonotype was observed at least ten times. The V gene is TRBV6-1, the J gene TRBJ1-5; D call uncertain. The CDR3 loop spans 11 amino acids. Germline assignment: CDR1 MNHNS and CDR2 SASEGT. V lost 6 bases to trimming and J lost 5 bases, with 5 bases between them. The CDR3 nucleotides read TGTGCCAGCAGGTCAGATCAGCCCCAGCATTTT. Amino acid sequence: CASRSDQPQHF.

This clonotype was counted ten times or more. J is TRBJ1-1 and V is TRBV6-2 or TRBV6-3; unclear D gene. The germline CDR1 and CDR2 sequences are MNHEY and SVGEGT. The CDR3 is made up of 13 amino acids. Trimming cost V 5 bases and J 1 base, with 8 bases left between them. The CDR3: CASSKGPNTEAFF. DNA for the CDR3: TGTGCCAGCAGTAAGGGCCCGAACACTGAAGCTTTCTTT.

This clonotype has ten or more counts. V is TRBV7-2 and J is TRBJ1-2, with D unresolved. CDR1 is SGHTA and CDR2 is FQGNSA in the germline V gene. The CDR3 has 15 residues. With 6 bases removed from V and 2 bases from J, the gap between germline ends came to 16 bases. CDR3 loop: CASSLQMRANYGYTF. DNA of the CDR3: TGTGCCAGCAGTCTCCAGATGAGGGCAAACTATGGCTACACCTTC.

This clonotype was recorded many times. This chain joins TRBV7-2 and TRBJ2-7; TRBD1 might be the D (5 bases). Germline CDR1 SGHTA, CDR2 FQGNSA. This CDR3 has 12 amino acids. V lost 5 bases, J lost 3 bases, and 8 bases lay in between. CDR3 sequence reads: CASSHQGYEQYF. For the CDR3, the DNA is TGTGCCAGCAGCCACCAGGGCTACGAGCAGTACTTC.

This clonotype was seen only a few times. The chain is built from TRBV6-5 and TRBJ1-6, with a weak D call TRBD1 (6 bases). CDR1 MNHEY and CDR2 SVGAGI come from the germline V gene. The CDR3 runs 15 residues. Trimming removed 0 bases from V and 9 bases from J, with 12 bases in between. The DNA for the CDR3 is TGTGCCAGCAGTTACTCTGGGGGGCACGGTTCACCCCTCCACTTT. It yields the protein CASSYSGGHGSPLHF.